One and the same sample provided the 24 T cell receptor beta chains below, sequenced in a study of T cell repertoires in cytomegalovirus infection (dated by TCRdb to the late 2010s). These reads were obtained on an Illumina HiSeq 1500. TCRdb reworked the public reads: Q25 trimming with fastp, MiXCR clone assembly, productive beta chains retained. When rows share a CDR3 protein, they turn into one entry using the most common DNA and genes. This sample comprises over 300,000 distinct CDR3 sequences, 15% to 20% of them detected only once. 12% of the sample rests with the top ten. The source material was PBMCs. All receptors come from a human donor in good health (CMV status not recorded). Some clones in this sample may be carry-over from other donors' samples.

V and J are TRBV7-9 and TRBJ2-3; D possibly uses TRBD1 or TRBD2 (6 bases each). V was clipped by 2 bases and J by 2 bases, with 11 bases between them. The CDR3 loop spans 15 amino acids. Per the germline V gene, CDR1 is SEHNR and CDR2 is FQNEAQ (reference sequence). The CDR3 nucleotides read TGTGCCAGCAGCTTAATGGGGGGCACCACAGATACGCAGTATTTT. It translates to CASSLMGGTTDTQYF.

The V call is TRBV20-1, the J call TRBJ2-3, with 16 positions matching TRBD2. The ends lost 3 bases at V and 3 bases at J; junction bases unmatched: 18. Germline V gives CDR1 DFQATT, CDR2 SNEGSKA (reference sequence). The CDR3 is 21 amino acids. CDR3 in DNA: TGCAGTGCTAGCTCCGCTCTGGGACTAGCGGGGGGGCAGTTTTGGACAGATACGCAGTATTTT. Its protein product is CSASSALGLAGGQFWTDTQYF.

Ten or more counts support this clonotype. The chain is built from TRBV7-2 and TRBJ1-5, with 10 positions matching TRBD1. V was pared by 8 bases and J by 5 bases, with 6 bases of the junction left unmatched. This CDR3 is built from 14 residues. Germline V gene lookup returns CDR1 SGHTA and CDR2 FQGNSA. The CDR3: CASGTGVWDQPQHF. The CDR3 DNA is TGTGCCAGCGGGACAGGGGTCTGGGATCAGCCCCAGCATTTT.

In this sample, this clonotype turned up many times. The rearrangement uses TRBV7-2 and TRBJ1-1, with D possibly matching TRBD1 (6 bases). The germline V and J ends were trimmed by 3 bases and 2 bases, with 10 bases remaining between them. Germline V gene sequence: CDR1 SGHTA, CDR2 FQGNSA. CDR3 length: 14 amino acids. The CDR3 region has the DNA TGTGCCAGCAGCTTCGGACAGTCCAACACTGAAGCTTTCTTT. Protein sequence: CASSFGQSNTEAFF.

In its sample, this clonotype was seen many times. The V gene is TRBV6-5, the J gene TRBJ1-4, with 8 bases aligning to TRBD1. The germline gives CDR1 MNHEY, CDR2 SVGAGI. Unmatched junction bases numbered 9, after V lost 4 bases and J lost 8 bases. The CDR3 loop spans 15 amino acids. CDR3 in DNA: TGTGCCAGCAGTTTCTCGACAGGGGAGGTAGAAAAACTGTTTTTT. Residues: CASSFSTGEVEKLFF.

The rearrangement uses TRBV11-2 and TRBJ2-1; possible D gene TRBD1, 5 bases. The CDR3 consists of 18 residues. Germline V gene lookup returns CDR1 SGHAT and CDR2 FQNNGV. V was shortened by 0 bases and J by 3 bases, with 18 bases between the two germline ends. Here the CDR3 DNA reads TGTGCCAGCAGCTTAGACCTAGGGGTGGTAGGATACTACAATGAGCAGTTCTTC. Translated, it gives CASSLDLGVVGYYNEQFF.

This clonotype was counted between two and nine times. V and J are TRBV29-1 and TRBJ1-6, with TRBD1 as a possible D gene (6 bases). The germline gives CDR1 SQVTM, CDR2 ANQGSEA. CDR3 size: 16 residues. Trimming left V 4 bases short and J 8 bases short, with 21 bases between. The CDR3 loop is CSVVGGGEIIHSPLHF. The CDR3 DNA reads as TGCAGCGTTGTCGGCGGGGGCGAAATCATTCATTCACCCCTCCACTTT.

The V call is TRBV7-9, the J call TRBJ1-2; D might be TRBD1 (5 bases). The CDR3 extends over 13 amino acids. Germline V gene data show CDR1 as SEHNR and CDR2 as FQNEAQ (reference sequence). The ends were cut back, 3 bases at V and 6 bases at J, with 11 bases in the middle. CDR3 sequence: CASSFLARDGYTF. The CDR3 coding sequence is TGTGCCAGCAGCTTTTTGGCCAGGGATGGCTACACCTTC.

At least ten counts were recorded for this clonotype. The DNA for the CDR3 is TGTGCCAGCACCCCGGGGACCCCATACACGCCCAGGCGGCAGCCCCAGCATTTT. This codes for CASTPGTPYTPRRQPQHF. The chain employs TRBV7-8 and TRBJ1-5; possibly TRBD1 for D (5 bases). The CDR3 totals 18 residues. Trimming cost V 7 bases and J 7 bases, with 29 bases left between them. The germline CDR1 and CDR2 sequences are SGHVS and FQNEAQ.

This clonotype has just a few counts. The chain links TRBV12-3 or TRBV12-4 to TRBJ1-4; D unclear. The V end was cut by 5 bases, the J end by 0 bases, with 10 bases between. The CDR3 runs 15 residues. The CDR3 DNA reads TGTGCCAGCAGTCCAGCGCAGTCAACTAATGAAAAACTGTTTTTT. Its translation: CASSPAQSTNEKLFF.

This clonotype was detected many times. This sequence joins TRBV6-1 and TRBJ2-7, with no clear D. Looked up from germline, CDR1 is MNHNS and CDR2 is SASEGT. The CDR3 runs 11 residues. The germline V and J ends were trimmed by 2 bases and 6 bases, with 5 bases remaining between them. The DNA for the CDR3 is TGTGCCAGCAGTGAACACCTCGAGCAGTACTTC. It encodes CASSEHLEQYF.

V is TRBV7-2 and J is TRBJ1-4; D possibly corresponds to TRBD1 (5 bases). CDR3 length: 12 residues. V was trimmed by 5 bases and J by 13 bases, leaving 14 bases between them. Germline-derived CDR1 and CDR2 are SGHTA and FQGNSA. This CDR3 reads CASSTSRGRLFF. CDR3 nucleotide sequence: TGTGCCAGCAGCACATCGAGGGGAAGACTGTTTTTT.

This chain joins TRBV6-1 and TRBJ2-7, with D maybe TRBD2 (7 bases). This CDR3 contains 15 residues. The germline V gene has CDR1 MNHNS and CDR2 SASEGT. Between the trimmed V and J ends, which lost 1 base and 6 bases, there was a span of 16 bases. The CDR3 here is CASSEEVGGGGEQYF. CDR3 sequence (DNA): TGTGCCAGCAGTGAAGAAGTAGGGGGGGGGGGCGAGCAGTACTTC.

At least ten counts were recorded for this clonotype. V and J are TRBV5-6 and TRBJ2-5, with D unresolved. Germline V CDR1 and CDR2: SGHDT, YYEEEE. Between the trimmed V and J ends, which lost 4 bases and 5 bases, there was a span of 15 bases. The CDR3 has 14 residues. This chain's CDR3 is CASSLNRVDETQYF. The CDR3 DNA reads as TGTGCCAGCAGCCTGAATCGGGTAGATGAGACCCAGTACTTC.

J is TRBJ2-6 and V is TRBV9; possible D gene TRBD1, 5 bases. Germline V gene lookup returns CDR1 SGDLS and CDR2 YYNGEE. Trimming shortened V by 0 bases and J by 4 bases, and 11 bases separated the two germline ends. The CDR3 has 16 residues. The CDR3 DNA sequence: TGTGCCAGCAGCGTAGGACAGTTCGGAGGGGCCAACGTCCTGACTTTC. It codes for CASSVGQFGGANVLTF.

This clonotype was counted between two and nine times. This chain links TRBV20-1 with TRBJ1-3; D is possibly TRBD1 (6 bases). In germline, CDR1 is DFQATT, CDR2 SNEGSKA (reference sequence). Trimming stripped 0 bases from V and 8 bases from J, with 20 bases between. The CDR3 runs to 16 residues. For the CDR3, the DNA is TGCAGTGCTAGAGACCCGCGGGGGGCGGTTTCAGACACCATATATTTT. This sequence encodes CSARDPRGAVSDTIYF.

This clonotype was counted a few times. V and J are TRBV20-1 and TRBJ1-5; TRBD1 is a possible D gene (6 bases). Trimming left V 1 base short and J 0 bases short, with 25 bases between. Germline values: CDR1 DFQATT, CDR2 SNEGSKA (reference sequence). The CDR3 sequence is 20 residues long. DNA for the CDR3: TGCAGTGCTAGAGTCCCACTCGGCCTCGGGACACCCTATAGCAATCAGCCCCAGCATTTT. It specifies CSARVPLGLGTPYSNQPQHF.

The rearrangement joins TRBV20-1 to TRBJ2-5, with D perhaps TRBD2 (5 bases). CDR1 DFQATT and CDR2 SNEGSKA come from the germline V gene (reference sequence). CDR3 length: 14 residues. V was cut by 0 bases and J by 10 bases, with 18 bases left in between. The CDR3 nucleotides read TGCAGTGCTAGAGATTCGGGGTCCCAGTTAGACCAGTACTTC. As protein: CSARDSGSQLDQYF.

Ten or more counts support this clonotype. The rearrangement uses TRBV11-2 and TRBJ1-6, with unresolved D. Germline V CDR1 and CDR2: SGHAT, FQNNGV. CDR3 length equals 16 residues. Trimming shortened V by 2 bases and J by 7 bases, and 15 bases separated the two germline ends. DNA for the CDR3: TGTGCCAGCAGCTTAAGGCTCGTGCAGGAAAATTCACCCCTCCACTTT. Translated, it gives CASSLRLVQENSPLHF.

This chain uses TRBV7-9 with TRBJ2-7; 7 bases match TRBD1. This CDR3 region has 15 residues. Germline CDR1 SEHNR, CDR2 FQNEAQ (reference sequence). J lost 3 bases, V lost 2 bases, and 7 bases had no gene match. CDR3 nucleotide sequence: TGTGCCAGCAGCTTATCAGGGGACAGTTTCTACGAGCAGTACTTC. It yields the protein CASSLSGDSFYEQYF.

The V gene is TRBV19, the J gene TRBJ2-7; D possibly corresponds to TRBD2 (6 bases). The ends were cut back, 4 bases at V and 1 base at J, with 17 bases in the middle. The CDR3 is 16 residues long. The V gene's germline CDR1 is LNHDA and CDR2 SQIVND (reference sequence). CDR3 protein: CASSTLEGRLSYEQYF. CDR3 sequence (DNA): TGTGCCAGTAGTACGTTGGAGGGACGACTATCCTACGAGCAGTACTTC.

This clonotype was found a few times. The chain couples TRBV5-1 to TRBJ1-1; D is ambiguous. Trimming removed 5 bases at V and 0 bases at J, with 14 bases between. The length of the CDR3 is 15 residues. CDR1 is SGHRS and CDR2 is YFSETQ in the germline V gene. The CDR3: CASRVLGMVNTEAFF. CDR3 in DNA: TGCGCCAGCAGGGTCCTCGGGATGGTGAACACTGAAGCTTTCTTT. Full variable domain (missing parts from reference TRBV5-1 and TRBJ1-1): KAGVTQTPRYLIKTRGQQVTLSCSPISGHRSVSWYQQTPGQGLQFLFEYFSETQRNKGNFPGRFSGRQFSNSRSEMNVSTLELGDSALYLCASRVLGMVNTEAFFGQGTRLTVV.

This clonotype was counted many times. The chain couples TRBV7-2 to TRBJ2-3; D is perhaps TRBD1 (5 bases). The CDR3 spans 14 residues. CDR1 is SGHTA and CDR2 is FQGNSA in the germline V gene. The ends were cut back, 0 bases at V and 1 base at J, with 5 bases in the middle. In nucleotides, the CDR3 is TGTGCCAGCAGCTTAGCGGGGCGCACAGATACGCAGTATTTT. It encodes CASSLAGRTDTQYF.

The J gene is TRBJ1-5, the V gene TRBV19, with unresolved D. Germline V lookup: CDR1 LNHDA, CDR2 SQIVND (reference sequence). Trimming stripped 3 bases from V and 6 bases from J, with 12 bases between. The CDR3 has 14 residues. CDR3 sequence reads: CASSIVRYAQPQHF. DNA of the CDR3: TGTGCCAGTAGTATCGTCAGGTACGCTCAGCCCCAGCATTTT.